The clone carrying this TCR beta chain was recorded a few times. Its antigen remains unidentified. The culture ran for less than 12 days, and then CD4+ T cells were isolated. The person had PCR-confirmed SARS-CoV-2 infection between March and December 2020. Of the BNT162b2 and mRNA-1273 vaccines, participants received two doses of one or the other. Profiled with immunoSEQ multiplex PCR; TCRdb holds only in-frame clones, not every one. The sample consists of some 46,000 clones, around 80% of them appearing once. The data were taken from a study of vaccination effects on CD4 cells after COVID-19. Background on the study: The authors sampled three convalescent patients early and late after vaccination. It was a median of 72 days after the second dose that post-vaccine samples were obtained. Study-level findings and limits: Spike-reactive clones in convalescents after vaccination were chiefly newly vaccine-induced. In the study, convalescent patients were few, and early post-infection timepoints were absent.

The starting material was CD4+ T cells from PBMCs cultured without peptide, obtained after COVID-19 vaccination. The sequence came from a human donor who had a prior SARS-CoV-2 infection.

CDR3 DNA: TGTGCCAGTAGTAAGGACAGGTTTGGCTACGAGCAGTACTTC. Translated: CASSKDRFGYEQYF. The chain joins TRBV19 to TRBJ2-7, with 7 bases that match TRBD1. CDR3 length: 14 residues. After removal of 4 bases from V and 3 bases from J, the junction contained 6 bases not matched to a gene. Germline CDR1 and CDR2: LNHDA and SQIVND (reference sequence).